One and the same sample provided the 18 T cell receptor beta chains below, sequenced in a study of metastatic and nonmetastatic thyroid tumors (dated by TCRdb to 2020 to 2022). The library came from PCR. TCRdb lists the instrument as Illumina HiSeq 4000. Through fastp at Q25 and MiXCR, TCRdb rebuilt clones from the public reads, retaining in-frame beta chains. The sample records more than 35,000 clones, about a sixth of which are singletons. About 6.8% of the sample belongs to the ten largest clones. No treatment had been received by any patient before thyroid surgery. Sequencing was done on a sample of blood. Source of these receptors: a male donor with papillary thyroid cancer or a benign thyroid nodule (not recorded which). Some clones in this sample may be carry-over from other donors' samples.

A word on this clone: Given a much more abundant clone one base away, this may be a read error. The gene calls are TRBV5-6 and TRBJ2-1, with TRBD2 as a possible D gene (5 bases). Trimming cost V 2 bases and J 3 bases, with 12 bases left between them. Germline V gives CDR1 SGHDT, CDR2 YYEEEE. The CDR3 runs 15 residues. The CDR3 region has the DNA TGTGCCAGCAGCTTTCGTGGGAGCTACTACAATGAGCAGTTCTTC. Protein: CASSFRGSYYNEQFF.

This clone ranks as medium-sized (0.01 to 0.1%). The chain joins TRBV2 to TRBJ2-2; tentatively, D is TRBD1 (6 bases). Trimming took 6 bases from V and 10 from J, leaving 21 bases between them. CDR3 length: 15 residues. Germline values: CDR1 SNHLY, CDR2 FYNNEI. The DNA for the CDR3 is TGTGCCAGCAGCCTCGGACAGCTTATGAGCGAGGAGCTGTTTTTT. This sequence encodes CASSLGQLMSEELFF. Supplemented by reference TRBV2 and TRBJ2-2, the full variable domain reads EPEVTQTPSHQVTQMGQEVILRCVPISNHLYFYWYRQILGQKVEFLVSFYNNEISEKSEIFDDQFSVERPDGSNFTLKIRSTKLEDSAMYFCASSLGQLMSEELFFGEGSRLTVL.

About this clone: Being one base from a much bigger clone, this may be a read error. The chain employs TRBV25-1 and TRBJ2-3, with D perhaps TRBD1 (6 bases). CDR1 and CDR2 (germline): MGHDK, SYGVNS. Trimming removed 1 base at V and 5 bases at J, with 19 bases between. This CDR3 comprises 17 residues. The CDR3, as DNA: TGTGCCAGCAGTGAATGGGGGACATATAGATATGGAGATACGCAGTATTTT. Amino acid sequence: CASSEWGTYRYGDTQYF.

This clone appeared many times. The CDR3 DNA reads TGCGCCAGCAGGGGGGACAGCATCAATCAGCCCCAGCATTTT. Encoded protein: CASRGDSINQPQHF. The chain is built from TRBV10-2 and TRBJ1-5, with TRBD1 matching 7 bases. The V gene end was trimmed by 6 bases and the J gene end by 3 bases; junction bases not matched to a gene: 5. Germline-derived CDR1 and CDR2 are WSHSY and SAAADI. The length of the CDR3 is 14 residues.

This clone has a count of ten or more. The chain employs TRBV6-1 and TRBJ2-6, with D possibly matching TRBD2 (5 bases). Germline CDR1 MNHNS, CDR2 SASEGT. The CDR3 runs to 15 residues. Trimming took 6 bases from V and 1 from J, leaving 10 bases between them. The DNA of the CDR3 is TGTGCCAGCAGCCACAGCGGATCTGGGGCCAACGTCCTGACTTTC. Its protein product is CASSHSGSGANVLTF.

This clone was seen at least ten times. The CDR3 sequence: CASSQVFGLAGNNEQFF. The DNA of the CDR3 is TGTGCCAGCAGCCAAGTATTCGGACTAGCGGGGAACAATGAGCAGTTCTTC. The chain joins TRBV3-1 to TRBJ2-1, with 12 bases fitting TRBD2. Germline values: CDR1 LGHDT, CDR2 YNNKEL (reference sequence). The CDR3 loop spans 17 amino acids. V lost 1 base to trimming and J lost 5 bases; unmatched junction nucleotides: 6.

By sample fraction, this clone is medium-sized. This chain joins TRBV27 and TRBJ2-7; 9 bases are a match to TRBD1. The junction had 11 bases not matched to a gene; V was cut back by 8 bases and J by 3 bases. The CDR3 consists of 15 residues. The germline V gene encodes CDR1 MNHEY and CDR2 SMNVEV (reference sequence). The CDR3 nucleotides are TGTGCCAGCGCTCCCGTACAGGGGGCGATCTACGAGCAGTACTTC. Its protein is CASAPVQGAIYEQYF.

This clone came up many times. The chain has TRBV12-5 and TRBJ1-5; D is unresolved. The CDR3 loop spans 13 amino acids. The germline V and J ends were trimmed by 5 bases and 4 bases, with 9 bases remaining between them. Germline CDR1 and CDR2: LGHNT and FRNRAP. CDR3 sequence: CASGMGRNQPQHF. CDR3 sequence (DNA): TGTGCTAGTGGTATGGGGAGGAATCAGCCCCAGCATTTT.

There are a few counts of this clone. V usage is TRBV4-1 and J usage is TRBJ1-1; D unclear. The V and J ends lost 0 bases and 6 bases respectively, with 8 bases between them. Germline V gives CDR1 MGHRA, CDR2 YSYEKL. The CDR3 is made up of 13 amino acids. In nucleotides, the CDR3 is TGCGCCAGCAGCCAAGAGGGTGGAGCTGAAGCTTTCTTT. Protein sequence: CASSQEGGAEAFF.

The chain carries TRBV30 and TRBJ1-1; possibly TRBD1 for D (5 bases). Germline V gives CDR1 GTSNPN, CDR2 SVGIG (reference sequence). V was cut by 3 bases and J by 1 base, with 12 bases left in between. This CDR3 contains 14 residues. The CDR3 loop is CAWRAGLSNTEAFF. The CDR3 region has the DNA TGTGCCTGGAGGGCAGGGCTTTCGAACACTGAAGCTTTCTTT.

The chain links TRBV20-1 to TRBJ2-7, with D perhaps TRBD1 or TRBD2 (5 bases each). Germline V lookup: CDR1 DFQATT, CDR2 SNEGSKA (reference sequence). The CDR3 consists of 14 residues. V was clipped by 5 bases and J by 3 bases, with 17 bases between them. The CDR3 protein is CSAGQGTTRYEQYF. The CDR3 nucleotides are TGCAGTGCTGGACAAGGGACGACCCGCTACGAGCAGTACTTC.

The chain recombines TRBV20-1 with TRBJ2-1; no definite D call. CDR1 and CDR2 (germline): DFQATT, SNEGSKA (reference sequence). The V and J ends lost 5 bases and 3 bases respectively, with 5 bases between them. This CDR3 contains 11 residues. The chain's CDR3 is CSALIYNEQFF. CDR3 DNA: TGCAGTGCTCTGATCTACAATGAGCAGTTCTTC.

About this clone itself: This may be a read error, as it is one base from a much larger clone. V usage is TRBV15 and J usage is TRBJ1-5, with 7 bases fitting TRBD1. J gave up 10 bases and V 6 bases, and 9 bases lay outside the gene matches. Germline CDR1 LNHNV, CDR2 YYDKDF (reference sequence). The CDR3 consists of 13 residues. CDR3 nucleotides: TGTGCCACCAGTAACACAGGGGTCTGTCCCCAGCATTTT. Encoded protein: CATSNTGVCPQHF.

The DNA for the CDR3 is TGTGCCAGCAGGTCGGGACAAGGAGCGATTGGCTACACCTTC. It codes for CASRSGQGAIGYTF. This rearrangement joins TRBV6-1 to TRBJ1-2, with a weak D call TRBD1 (6 bases). Looked up from germline, CDR1 is MNHNS and CDR2 is SASEGT. Trimming took 6 bases from V and 7 from J, leaving 18 bases between them. The CDR3 totals 14 residues.

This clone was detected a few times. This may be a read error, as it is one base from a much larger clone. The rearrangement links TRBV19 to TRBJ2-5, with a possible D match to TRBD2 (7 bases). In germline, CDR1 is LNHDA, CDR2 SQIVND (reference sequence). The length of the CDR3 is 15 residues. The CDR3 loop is CASSILGGDQENQYF. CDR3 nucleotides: TGTGCCAGTAGTATTTTAGGGGGGGACCAAGAGAACCAGTACTTC.

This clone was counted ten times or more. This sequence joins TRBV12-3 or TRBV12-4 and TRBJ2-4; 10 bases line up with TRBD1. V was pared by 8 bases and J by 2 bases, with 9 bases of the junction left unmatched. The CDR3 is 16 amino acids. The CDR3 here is CASRSRDRGSKNIQYF. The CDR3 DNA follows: TGTGCCAGCCGTTCCCGGGACAGGGGTTCCAAAAACATTCAGTACTTC.

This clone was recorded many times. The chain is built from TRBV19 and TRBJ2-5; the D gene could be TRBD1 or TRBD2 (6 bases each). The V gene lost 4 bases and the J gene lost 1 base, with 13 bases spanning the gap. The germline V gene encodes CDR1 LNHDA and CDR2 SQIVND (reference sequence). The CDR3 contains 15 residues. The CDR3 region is CASSRGAWVQETQYF. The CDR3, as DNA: TGTGCCAGTAGTAGGGGGGCCTGGGTCCAAGAGACCCAGTACTTC.

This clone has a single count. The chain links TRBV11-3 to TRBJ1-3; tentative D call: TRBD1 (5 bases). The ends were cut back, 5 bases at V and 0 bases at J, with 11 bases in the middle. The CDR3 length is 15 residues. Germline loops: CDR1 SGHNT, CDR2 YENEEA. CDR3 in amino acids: CASSAGTDSGNTIYF. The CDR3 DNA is TGTGCCAGCAGCGCCGGGACGGACTCTGGAAACACCATATATTTT.